One and the same sample provided the 32 T cell receptor beta chains below, sequenced in a study of cytomegalovirus exposure and HLA in healthy donors. PCR primers comprised 60 Vbeta and 13 Jbeta primers. Libraries were prepared by immunoSEQ multiplex PCR; TCRdb keeps only in-frame clonotypes and omits some of them. The sample carries about 120,000 clones, roughly 76% recorded once. Specimen: PBMCs. All receptors derive from a man aged 45-60 years in good health and CMV-seropositive.

The chain couples TRBV28 to TRBJ1-5, with TRBD1 identical over 10 bases. Germline V gives CDR1 MDHEN, CDR2 SYDVKM. Trimming cost V 5 bases and J 5 bases; bases outside gene matches: 6. There are 15 residues in the CDR3. The DNA of the CDR3 is TGTGCCAGCAGTGCCCGGGACAGGGGATATCAGCCCCAGCATTTT. Translated, it gives CASSARDRGYQPQHF. Full variable domain (rest looked up from reference TRBV28 and TRBJ1-5): DVKVTQSSRYLVKRTGEKVFLECVQDMDHENMFWYRQDPGLGLRLIYFSYDVKMKEKGDIPEGYSVSREKKERFSLILESASTNQTSMYLCASSARDRGYQPQHFGDGTRLSIL.

The chain is built from TRBV6-5 and TRBJ1-2, with D perhaps TRBD1 (5 bases). Trimming stripped 8 bases from V and 3 bases from J, with 10 bases between. The CDR3 covers 12 residues. In germline, CDR1 is MNHEY, CDR2 SVGAGI. CDR3 loop: CASAREDYGYTF. As DNA, the CDR3 is TGTGCCAGCGCCAGGGAGGACTATGGCTACACCTTC.

This clone showed up just once. V is TRBV27 and J is TRBJ2-7, with TRBD1 matching 7 bases. The CDR3 runs to 16 residues. The trim removed 3 bases at V and 0 bases at J, leaving 8 bases unmatched. The V gene's germline CDR1 is MNHEY and CDR2 SMNVEV (reference sequence). The CDR3 nucleotides read TGTGCCAGCAGTTTTAGAGGACAGGAGAGCTCCTACGAGCAGTACTTC. It codes for CASSFRGQESSYEQYF.

For this clone: This sample includes further DNA sequences coding for the same CDR3. The V gene is TRBV18, the J gene TRBJ2-7; D is ambiguous. The CDR3 has 11 residues. The germline V gene has CDR1 KGHSH and CDR2 LQKENI. V was trimmed by 2 bases and J by 5 bases, leaving 4 bases between them. CDR3 residues: CASSPSDEQYF. The CDR3 DNA follows: TGTGCCAGCTCACCATCTGACGAGCAGTACTTC.

This clone has just a few counts. The V and J genes are TRBV2 and TRBJ1-5; unclear D gene. The CDR3 has 15 amino acids. The V and J ends lost 6 bases and 3 bases respectively, with 15 bases between them. Germline CDR1 is SNHLY and CDR2 is FYNNEI. This CDR3 is CASSGRQVINQPQHF. CDR3 bases: TGTGCCAGCAGCGGTAGGCAGGTCATCAATCAGCCCCAGCATTTT.

The chain uses TRBV21-1 and TRBJ2-1; the D call in the table, TRBD2, was not verified against the DNA. TRBV21-1 is an annotated pseudogene. This CDR3 comprises 17 residues. The CDR3 region has the DNA TGTGCCAGCAGCAAAGTGACTAGCGGGAGGGCCGGGAATGAGCAGTTCTTC. It is translated as CASSKVTSGRAGNEQFF.

This clone showed up just once. The genes are TRBV2 and TRBJ1-5; 8 nucleotides align to TRBD1. The V and J ends lost 7 bases and 6 bases, in that order; junction bases with no gene match: 5. The CDR3 is 13 residues long. Germline values: CDR1 SNHLY, CDR2 FYNNEI. The chain's CDR3 is CASTYRGAQPQHF. The DNA for the CDR3 is TGTGCCAGCACCTACAGGGGGGCTCAGCCCCAGCATTTT.

The chain links TRBV7-2 to TRBJ2-7; D perhaps matches TRBD2 (5 bases). Trimming pared 5 bases from V and 2 bases from J, leaving 13 bases between. Germline V lookup: CDR1 SGHTA, CDR2 FQGNSA. There are 14 residues in the CDR3. The CDR3 reads CASSQRVLPYEQYF. The CDR3 bases are TGTGCCAGCAGCCAGAGGGTGTTGCCCTACGAGCAGTACTTC. Full variable domain (outside the CDR3, taken from reference TRBV7-2 and TRBJ2-7): GAGVSQSPSNKVTEKGKDVELRCDPISGHTALYWYRQSLGQGLEFLIYFQGNSAPDKSGLPSDRFSAERTGGSVSTLTIQRTQQEDSAVYLCASSQRVLPYEQYFGPGTRLTVT.

V and J are TRBV9 and TRBJ2-4; 9 bases align to TRBD2. The J segment lost 3 bases and the V segment lost 4 bases, leaving 11 bases of the junction unmatched. The CDR3 covers 17 residues. Germline CDR1 SGDLS, CDR2 YYNGEE. Here the CDR3 DNA reads TGTGCCAGCAGCATCCGAGCGGGAGGAGGTGACAAAAACATTCAGTACTTC. Amino acid sequence: CASSIRAGGGDKNIQYF.

The chain combines TRBV7-2 with TRBJ1-6, with 7 bases that match TRBD1. This CDR3 is built from 19 residues. V shed 4 bases, J shed 6 bases, and the junction held 18 bases outside the gene matches. Germline V gene data show CDR1 as SGHTA and CDR2 as FQGNSA. The CDR3 DNA reads as TGTGCCAGCAGCTCGAAGCATCGGGACAGAGGGGGCCTTAATTCACCCCTCCACTTT. Protein: CASSSKHRDRGGLNSPLHF.

The rearrangement links TRBV19 to TRBJ1-1; D may be TRBD1 (5 bases). Between the trimmed V and J ends, which lost 4 bases and 0 bases, there was a span of 9 bases. The CDR3 loop spans 14 amino acids. The V gene's germline CDR1 is LNHDA and CDR2 SQIVND (reference sequence). CDR3 bases: TGTGCCAGTAGTAATCCGACAGTGAACACTGAAGCTTTCTTT. It encodes CASSNPTVNTEAFF.

This clone showed up just a few times. The J gene is TRBJ2-4, the V gene TRBV11-2; 10 nucleotides align to TRBD1. After removal of 1 base from V and 7 bases from J, the junction contained 4 bases not matched to a gene. The CDR3 covers 15 residues. Per germline, CDR1 SGHAT and CDR2 FQNNGV. This chain's CDR3 is CASSLGTGGKNIQYF. Written as DNA, the CDR3 is TGTGCCAGCAGCTTAGGGACAGGGGGGAAGAACATTCAGTACTTC.

On this clone: Different DNA sequences within this sample yield the same CDR3. The rearrangement uses TRBV25-1 and TRBJ2-7; D perhaps matches TRBD1 (6 bases). Germline CDR1 is MGHDK and CDR2 is SYGVNS. The CDR3 spans 13 residues. V lost 10 bases and J 3 bases, leaving 16 bases between the germline ends. As DNA, the CDR3 is TGTGCCACCAAAGGACAGAGCCGCTACGAGCAGTACTTC. Protein product: CATKGQSRYEQYF.

The gene calls are TRBV11-2 and TRBJ1-1; 9 nucleotides align to TRBD1. V gave up 4 bases and J gave up 3 bases; unmatched junction bases: 12. Germline lookup yields CDR1 SGHAT and CDR2 FQNNGV. The CDR3 spans 17 residues. CDR3 coding DNA: TGTGCCAGCAGCTATACAGGGGGCAAGATTTCGGACACTGAAGCTTTCTTT. As protein: CASSYTGGKISDTEAFF.

This clone was observed once. This chain connects TRBV5-1 to TRBJ2-7, with TRBD1 identical over 7 bases. The germline V gene has CDR1 SGHRS and CDR2 YFSETQ. V was clipped by 3 bases and J by 3 bases; unmatched bases: 6. The CDR3 runs to 14 residues. This CDR3 is CASSYGTDSYEQYF. The CDR3 coding sequence is TGCGCCAGCAGCTACGGGACAGATAGCTACGAGCAGTACTTC.

The chain joins TRBV13 to TRBJ1-2; no reliable D call. Between the trimmed V and J ends, which lost 0 bases and 6 bases, there was a span of 8 bases. Germline V gene sequence: CDR1 PRHDT, CDR2 FYEKMQ (reference sequence). The CDR3 loop spans 13 amino acids. The CDR3 reads CASSLGRLDGYTF. Here the CDR3 DNA reads TGTGCCAGCAGCTTAGGGAGGTTGGATGGCTACACCTTC. The entire variable domain, with the rest obtained from reference TRBV13 and TRBJ1-2, is as follows: AAGVIQSPRHLIKEKRETATLKCYPIPRHDTVYWYQQGPGQDPQFLISFYEKMQSDKGSIPDRFSAQQFSDYHSELNMSSLELGDSALYFCASSLGRLDGYTFGSGTRLTVV.

In DNA form, the CDR3 reads TGCGCCAGCAGCTGGCCCCTGACCGGAGATTACAATGAGCAGTTCTTC. Amino acids: CASSWPLTGDYNEQFF. The chain couples TRBV5-1 to TRBJ2-1, with no clear D. This CDR3 region has 16 residues. V was trimmed by 3 bases and J by 4 bases, leaving 17 bases between them. Germline CDR1 SGHRS, CDR2 YFSETQ.

This rearrangement joins TRBV6-5 to TRBJ2-7, with D unclear. The CDR3 spans 15 residues. Trimming cost V 6 bases and J 0 bases, with 15 bases left between them. CDR1 is MNHEY and CDR2 is SVGAGI in the germline V gene. This CDR3 reads CASSPTATHSYEQYF. The CDR3 DNA is TGTGCCAGCAGCCCGACTGCAACACACTCCTACGAGCAGTACTTC.

The gene calls are TRBV5-1 and TRBJ1-4; 7 nucleotides match TRBD1. V was clipped by 0 bases and J by 5 bases; unmatched bases: 7. The CDR3 extends over 16 amino acids. Germline CDR1 reads SGHRS; CDR2 reads YFSETQ. The CDR3 DNA reads as TGCGCCAGCAGCTTGGCGGTAAGGGGGCAGAATGAAAAACTGTTTTTT. This encodes CASSLAVRGQNEKLFF.

This rearrangement joins TRBV5-6 to TRBJ1-3, with D unresolved. The germline gives CDR1 SGHDT, CDR2 YYEEEE. The V end lost 0 bases, the J end lost 0 bases, and 7 bases lay between the germline ends. This CDR3 is built from 15 residues. CDR3 DNA: TGTGCCAGCAGCTTGGTAAGAGCCTCTGGAAACACCATATATTTT. It is translated as CASSLVRASGNTIYF.

In its sample, this clone was seen once. Here the CDR3 DNA reads TGTGCCAGCAGCTTAAAAACCTATAACACTGAAGCTTTCTTT. It yields the protein CASSLKTYNTEAFF. The gene calls are TRBV7-2 and TRBJ1-1; D gene unclear. The CDR3 has 14 residues. Trimming took off 2 bases at V and 2 bases at J, with 9 bases between the two ends. Germline values: CDR1 SGHTA, CDR2 FQGNSA.

V gene TRBV2 combines with J gene TRBJ2-6; perhaps TRBD1 as D (6 bases). V lost 8 bases and J 3 bases, leaving 11 bases between the germline ends. This CDR3 spans 14 amino acids. Per the germline V gene, CDR1 is SNHLY and CDR2 is FYNNEI. The CDR3 loop is CASGGLFGANVLTF. The CDR3 DNA is TGTGCCAGCGGGGGCCTCTTTGGGGCCAACGTCCTGACTTTC.

This clone was counted between two and nine times. CDR3 nucleotides: TGTGCCAGCAGTGCTACTAGCGGGGGGGCAGATACGCAGTATTTT. This sequence encodes CASSATSGGADTQYF. The V call is TRBV6-4, the J call TRBJ2-3, with TRBD2 identical over 13 bases. This CDR3 contains 15 residues. J lost 4 bases, V lost 4 bases, and 2 bases had no gene match. Germline values: CDR1 MRHNA, CDR2 SNTAGT.

The chain's CDR3 is CAISDQGLGETQYF. As DNA, the CDR3 is TGTGCCATCAGTGACCAGGGCTTGGGAGAGACCCAGTACTTC. V gene TRBV10-3 combines with J gene TRBJ2-5; the D gene is possibly TRBD1 (5 bases). The ends were cut back, 3 bases at V and 4 bases at J, with 12 bases in the middle. The CDR3 runs to 14 residues. Germline values: CDR1 ENHRY, CDR2 SYGVKD.

The J gene is TRBJ1-2, the V gene TRBV7-9; 8 bases fit TRBD1. V was clipped by 5 bases and J by 8 bases; unmatched bases: 7. The length of the CDR3 is 13 residues. From germline, CDR1 is SEHNR and CDR2 FQNEAQ (reference sequence). The CDR3 is CASSLGQATGYTF. CDR3 nucleotides: TGTGCCAGCAGCCTGGGACAGGCTACCGGCTACACCTTC.

The chain links TRBV5-6 to TRBJ1-5; no clear D. Germline CDR1 reads SGHDT; CDR2 reads YYEEEE. The V and J ends lost 2 bases and 3 bases respectively, with 12 bases between them. The CDR3 is made up of 15 amino acids. The CDR3 reads CASSLSRVLNQPQHF. The CDR3 nucleotides are TGTGCCAGCAGCTTATCCCGGGTGCTCAATCAGCCCCAGCATTTT.

The J gene is TRBJ2-7, the V gene TRBV6-6; perhaps TRBD2 as D (5 bases). With 1 base removed from V and 7 bases from J, the gap between germline ends came to 14 bases. CDR1 MNHNY and CDR2 SVGAGI come from the germline V gene (reference sequence). This CDR3 spans 14 amino acids. This CDR3 is CASSYWTATGEQYF. The CDR3 bases are TGTGCCAGCAGTTACTGGACGGCCACGGGGGAGCAGTACTTC.

The chain recombines TRBV11-3 with TRBJ2-5; 8 positions agree with TRBD2. J lost 4 bases, V lost 4 bases, and 8 bases had no gene match. The germline gives CDR1 SGHNT, CDR2 YENEEA. The CDR3 runs 15 residues. DNA for the CDR3: TGTGCCAGCAGCTCAACCCGACTAGCGAGAGAGACCCAGTACTTC. Translating it yields CASSSTRLARETQYF.

The V and J genes are TRBV5-4 and TRBJ1-3; D not resolved. The CDR3 consists of 17 residues. Germline values: CDR1 SGHNT, CDR2 YYREEE (reference sequence). Trimming shortened V by 0 bases and J by 0 bases, and 13 bases separated the two germline ends. The CDR3 nucleotides are TGTGCCAGCAGCTTGGTTTCCGGCGGATACTCTGGAAACACCATATATTTT. Translation: CASSLVSGGYSGNTIYF. Filled out from reference TRBV5-4 and TRBJ1-3, the complete variable domain reads ETGVTQSPTHLIKTRGQQVTLRCSSQSGHNTVSWYQQALGQGPQFIFQYYREEENGRGNFPPRFSGLQFPNYSSELNVNALELDDSALYLCASSLVSGGYSGNTIYFGEGSWLTVV.

This rearrangement joins TRBV15 to TRBJ1-1, with D possibly TRBD1 on 5 matching bases. Germline lookup yields CDR1 LNHNV and CDR2 YYDKDF (reference sequence). Trimming shortened V by 4 bases and J by 5 bases, and 20 bases separated the two germline ends. The CDR3 is made up of 16 amino acids. CDR3 loop: CATSTEPGPGFTEAFF. The CDR3 nucleotides read TGTGCCACCAGCACCGAACCGGGCCCAGGGTTTACTGAAGCTTTCTTT.

The chain employs TRBV10-2 and TRBJ2-2; tentative D call: TRBD2 (7 bases). V was trimmed by 10 bases and J by 7 bases, leaving 16 bases between them. The CDR3 is made up of 13 amino acids. In germline, CDR1 is WSHSY, CDR2 SAAADI. The CDR3 sequence is CATRGGAGGELFF. CDR3 nucleotide sequence: TGCGCCACCAGGGGAGGGGCGGGCGGGGAGCTGTTTTTT.

The chain links TRBV7-9 to TRBJ1-1; D may be TRBD1 (5 bases). The germline V gene encodes CDR1 SEHNR and CDR2 FQNEAQ (reference sequence). Trimming cost V 2 bases and J 1 base, with 8 bases left between them. The CDR3 length is 14 residues. The CDR3 region is CASSLIQGNTEAFF. The DNA for the CDR3 is TGTGCCAGCAGCTTAATCCAGGGGAACACTGAAGCTTTCTTT.